This entry features one T cell receptor (beta chain) sequence. What it binds is unknown. Trimming at V came to 0 bases and at J to 1 base, leaving 4 bases not matched to a gene. This CDR3 spans 15 amino acids. Germline V gene data show CDR1 as DFQATT and CDR2 as SNEGSKA (reference sequence). TCR beta CDR3 regions were amplified from RNA. The study used the HTBI primer set for a first-round RT-PCR of the TCR CDR3. TCRdb used MiXCR to reprocess the multiplex PCR reads, holding one entry per CDR3 protein. The data show approximately 400,000 distinct CDR3 sequences, roughly 15% seen once. Diagnosing involved the use of clinical symptoms, serum thyroxine and TRAb, thyroid ultrasound and orbital computed tomography. This entry belongs to a study of T cells in Graves' hyperthyroidism and ophthalmopathy. The study's findings and limits: Ophthalmopathy was separated from stable hyperthyroidism by a 13 V-J model. Most expanded thyroid clonotypes above 0.001 recurred in blood.

The sequence derives from a woman aged 25-40 years with Graves' ophthalmopathy. The J gene is TRBJ2-7, the V gene TRBV20-1; 9 bases fit TRBD2. Sequenced input: blood. The CDR3 loop reads CSARDRGGESYEQYF. CDR3 DNA: TGCAGTGCTAGAGACCGCGGGGGGGAGTCCTACGAGCAGTACTTC.